This TCR beta chain came from a study of blood T cell repertoires in COVID-19. Study information: From the United States, Italy and Spain came samples of acute and convalescent COVID-19. Nucleic acid was either cDNA or gDNA, and it came from T cells, B-cell-depleted T cells, or PBMCs.

Per the germline V gene, CDR1 is SSHAT and CDR2 is FNYEAQ (reference sequence). CDR3 size: 13 residues. Per the original data handling: Researchers report that nucleated cell counts were estimated from reference gene primer amplification. Sequencing used immunoSEQ multiplex PCR; TCRdb keeps in-frame clones, though not all of them. The D gene and trimming were derived from the DNA, and the V and J assignments and clone size from that table. The sample holds 55,000 to 85,000 clones, 70% to 85% seen once. Of note for this clone: The junction differs from germline at one of its ends, possibly a read error.

Sequenced sample: peripheral blood. This TCR was recovered from a woman aged 70-85 years with acute or convalescent COVID-19. The chain carries TRBV7-7 and TRBJ2-3, with D hard to call. The CDR3 is CASSLAPVDTQYF. In nucleotides, the CDR3 is TGTGCTAGCAGCTTAGCCCCGGTAGATACGCAGTATTTT.